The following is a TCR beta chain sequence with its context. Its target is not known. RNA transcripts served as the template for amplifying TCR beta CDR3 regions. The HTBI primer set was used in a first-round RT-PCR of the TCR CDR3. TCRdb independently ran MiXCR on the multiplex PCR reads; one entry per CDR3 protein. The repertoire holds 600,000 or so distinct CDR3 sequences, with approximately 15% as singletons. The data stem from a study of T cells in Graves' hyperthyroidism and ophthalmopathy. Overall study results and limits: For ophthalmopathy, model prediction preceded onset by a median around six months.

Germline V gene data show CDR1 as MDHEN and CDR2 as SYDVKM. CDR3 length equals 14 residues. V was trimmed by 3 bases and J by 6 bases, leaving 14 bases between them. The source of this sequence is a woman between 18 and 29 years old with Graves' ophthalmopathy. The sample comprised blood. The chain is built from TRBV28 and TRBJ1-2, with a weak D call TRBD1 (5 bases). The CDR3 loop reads CASSFAGTTDGYTF. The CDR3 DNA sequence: TGTGCCAGCAGTTTCGCAGGGACGACGGATGGCTACACCTTC.